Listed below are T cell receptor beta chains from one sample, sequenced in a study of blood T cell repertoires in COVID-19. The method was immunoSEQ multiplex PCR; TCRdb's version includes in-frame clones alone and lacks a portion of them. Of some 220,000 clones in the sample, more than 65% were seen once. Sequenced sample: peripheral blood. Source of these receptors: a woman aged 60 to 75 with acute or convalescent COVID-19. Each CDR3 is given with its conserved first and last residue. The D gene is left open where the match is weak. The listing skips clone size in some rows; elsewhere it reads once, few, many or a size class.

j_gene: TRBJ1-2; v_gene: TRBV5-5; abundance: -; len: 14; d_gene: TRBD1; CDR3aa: CASSPGTGAYGYTF; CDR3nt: TGTGCCAGCAGCCCCGGGACAGGAGCCTATGGCTACACCTTC
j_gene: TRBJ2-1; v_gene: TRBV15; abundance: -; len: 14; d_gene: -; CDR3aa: CATSWGGPYNEQFF; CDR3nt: TGTGCCACCAGCTGGGGGGGCCCCTACAATGAGCAGTTCTTC
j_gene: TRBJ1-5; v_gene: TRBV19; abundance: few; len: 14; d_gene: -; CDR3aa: CASSRAYSNQPQHF; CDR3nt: TGTGCCAGTAGTCGTGCGTATAGCAATCAGCCCCAGCATTTT
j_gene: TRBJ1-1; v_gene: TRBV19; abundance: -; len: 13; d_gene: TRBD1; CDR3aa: CASSPHRGQEAFF; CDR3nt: TGTGCCAGTAGTCCCCACAGGGGCCAAGAAGCTTTCTTT
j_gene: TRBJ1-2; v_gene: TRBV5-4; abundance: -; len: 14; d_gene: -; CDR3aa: CASRVGGQTYGYTF; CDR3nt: TGTGCCAGCAGGGTGGGTGGACAGACCTATGGCTACACCTTC
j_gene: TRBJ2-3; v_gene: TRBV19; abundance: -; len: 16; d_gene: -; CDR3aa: CASSIPDRPGADTQYF; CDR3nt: TGTGCCAGTAGTATCCCTGACAGGCCAGGGGCTGATACGCAGTATTTT
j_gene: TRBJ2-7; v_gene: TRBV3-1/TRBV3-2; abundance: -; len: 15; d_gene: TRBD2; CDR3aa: CASSHRGGGAYEQYF; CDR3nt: TGTGCCAGCAGCCACCGTGGGGGGGGAGCATACGAGCAGTACTTC
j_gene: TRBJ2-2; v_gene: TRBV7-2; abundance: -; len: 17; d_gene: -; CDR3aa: CASSSFPVYANTGELFF; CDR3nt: TGTGCCAGCAGCTCGTTCCCGGTTTATGCGAACACCGGGGAGCTGTTTTTT
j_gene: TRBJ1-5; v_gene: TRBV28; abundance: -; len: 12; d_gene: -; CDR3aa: CASSFPYQPQHF; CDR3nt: TGTGCCAGCAGTTTCCCCTATCAGCCCCAGCATTTT
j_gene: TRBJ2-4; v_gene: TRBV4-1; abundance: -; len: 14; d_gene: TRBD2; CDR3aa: CASSLWTSGAIQYF; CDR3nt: TGCGCCAGCAGCCTGTGGACTAGCGGGGCCATACAGTACTTC